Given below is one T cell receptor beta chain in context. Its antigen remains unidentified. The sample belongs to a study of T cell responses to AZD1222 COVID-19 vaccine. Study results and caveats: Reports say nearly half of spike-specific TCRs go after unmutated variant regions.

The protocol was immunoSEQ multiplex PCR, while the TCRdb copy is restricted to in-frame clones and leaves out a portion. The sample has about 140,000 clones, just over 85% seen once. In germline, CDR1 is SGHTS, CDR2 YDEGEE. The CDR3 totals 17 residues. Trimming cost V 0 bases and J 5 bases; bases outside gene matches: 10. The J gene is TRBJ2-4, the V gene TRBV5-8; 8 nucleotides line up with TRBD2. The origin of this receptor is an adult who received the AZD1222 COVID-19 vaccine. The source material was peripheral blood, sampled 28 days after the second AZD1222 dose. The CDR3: CASSLAVGGGIENIQYF. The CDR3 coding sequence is TGTGCCAGCAGCTTGGCCGTCGGGGGGGGAATTGAAAACATTCAGTACTTC.